This T cell receptor (beta chain) was captured by sequencing in a study of T-cell reconstitution after alpha-beta-depleted transplantation in children. The study, taken as a whole, reports: The study reportedly traced alpha-beta T cells about two months after transplant to several hundred expanded graft clones. After transplant, high TCRbeta diversity at day 60 in some patients arose from surviving recipient T cells and thymic progenitors. A year post-transplant, T-cell counts and diversity derived mostly from newly produced T cells.

For TCRbeta, the library was prepared with unique molecular identifiers. One entry per CDR3 protein results from TCRdb running MiXCR on the PCR reads. The data show some 840,000 distinct CDR3 sequences, 15% to 20% seen once. The CDR3 has 15 residues. V lost 4 bases and J 4 bases, leaving 14 bases between the germline ends. Concerning this clonotype: Its target is unknown.

The TCR sequence derives from a male patient younger than 18 who had a stem cell transplant for acute lymphoblastic leukemia, so the T cells may come from the graft donor. The chain combines TRBV12-3 or TRBV12-4 with TRBJ1-5; D perhaps matches TRBD1 (6 bases). Specimen: PBMCs, mostly from graft donor cells, collected 360 days after TCRalphabeta/CD19-depleted stem cell transplant. CDR3 bases: TGTGCCAGCAGTTACTATCAGGGGTGGAATCAGCCCCAGCATTTT. Translation: CASSYYQGWNQPQHF.